This passage covers 23 T cell receptor beta chains from one sample sequenced in a study of regulatory T cells in long-lasting Graves disease. For TCR beta, libraries came from iRepertoire HTBI primers and Arm-PCR of CDR3 regions. TCRdb called the multiplex PCR reads again in MiXCR, with one record for every CDR3 protein. The table has approximately 310,000 distinct CDR3 sequences, over 15% seen once. The time point here: newly diagnosed GD, antithyroid drugs for less than 3 months. The TCR library was made from RNA that had been extracted from PBMCs in TRIzol. The starting material was peripheral blood mononuclear cells (PBMCs), obtained at new diagnosis, from a patient treated with antithyroid drugs. All receptors derive from a female donor with Graves disease.

Comments on this clonotype: One base away lies a much larger clone, so this may be a sequencing read error. The chain employs TRBV7-9 and TRBJ2-5; D remains unclear. The V end was cut by 5 bases, the J end by 11 bases, with 18 bases between. This CDR3 has 13 amino acids. CDR1 SEHNR and CDR2 FQNEAQ come from the germline V gene (reference sequence). CDR3 nucleotides: TGTGCCAGCAGCAAGACTCAGGCCAATGAGCAGTACTTC. Protein sequence: CASSKTQANEQYF.

This clonotype appeared many times. The genes are TRBV3-1 and TRBJ1-2, with D uncertain. Trimming pared 0 bases from V and 7 bases from J, leaving 9 bases between. CDR3 size: 13 residues. The germline gives CDR1 LGHDT, CDR2 YNNKEL (reference sequence). This CDR3 reads CASSQEGRSGYTF. The CDR3 region has the DNA TGTGCCAGCAGCCAAGAGGGCCGGAGTGGCTACACCTTC.

A remark on this clonotype: This could be a read error, since a much larger clone is one nucleotide away. This sequence joins TRBV12-3 or TRBV12-4 and TRBJ2-5; perhaps D is TRBD1 or TRBD2 (5 bases each). The CDR3 covers 15 residues. V was trimmed by 3 bases and J by 5 bases, leaving 16 bases between them. The DNA of the CDR3 is TGTGCCAGCAGTTTTGGGGCAGCCCCGGGGGAGACCCAGTACTTC. Protein product: CASSFGAAPGETQYF.

This clonotype was found many times. The V gene is TRBV28, the J gene TRBJ2-3; 11 bases align to TRBD2. The CDR3 is 11 residues long. CDR1 is MDHEN and CDR2 is SYDVKM in the germline V gene. This CDR3 is CVAGGTDTQYF. CDR3 coding DNA: TGTGTAGCGGGAGGGACAGATACGCAGTATTTT.

This clonotype was counted only a few times. No conserved phenylalanine or tryptophan ends this CDR3, so it is likely a read error. The chain is built from TRBV5-1 and TRBJ2-1; D unclear. Germline V gene lookup returns CDR1 SGHRS and CDR2 YFSETQ. Trimming shortened V by 0 bases and J by 6 bases, and 7 bases separated the two germline ends. The CDR3 has 13 residues. CDR3 amino acids: CASSLALGNEQFL. The CDR3 nucleotides read TGCGCCAGCAGCTTGGCGCTGGGCAATGAGCAGTTCCTC.

To note about this clonotype: This sequence is one base from a far larger clone and is likely a read error. The chain uses TRBV13 and TRBJ2-4, with 10 bases that match TRBD2. There are 15 residues in the CDR3. Trimming at V came to 5 bases and at J to 13 bases, leaving 14 bases not matched to a gene. The V gene's germline CDR1 is PRHDT and CDR2 FYEKMQ (reference sequence). Here the CDR3 DNA reads TGTGCCAGCAGCCTTAGCGGGAGGCCCTACAATGAGCAGTACTTC. This translates into CASSLSGRPYNEQYF.

Many counts were recorded for this clonotype. The chain joins TRBV18 to TRBJ1-4, with D tentatively TRBD1 (5 bases). This CDR3 region has 15 residues. V lost 0 bases and J lost 5, with 10 bases in between. Germline lookup yields CDR1 KGHSH and CDR2 LQKENI. This CDR3 is CASSPPGTENEKLFF. Here the CDR3 DNA reads TGTGCCAGCTCACCACCAGGGACGGAGAATGAAAAACTGTTTTTT.

This clonotype appeared many times. This chain uses TRBV15 with TRBJ2-5, with 9 bases lining up with TRBD2. CDR1 and CDR2 from the germline V gene are LNHNV and YYDKDF (reference sequence). This CDR3 has 16 amino acids. V trimming: 0 bases; J trimming: 10 bases; junction bases outside the gene matches: 12. The CDR3 DNA reads as TGTGCCACCAGCAGAGATCTGGCGGGAGGGGCGGGAGACCAGTACTTC. Residues: CATSRDLAGGAGDQYF. Combining the CDR3 with reference TRBV15 and TRBJ2-5 gives the whole variable domain DAMVIQNPRYQVTQFGKPVTLSCSQTLNHNVMYWYQQKSSQAPKLLFHYYDKDFNNEADTPDNFQSRRPNTSFCFLDIRSPGLGDTAMYLCATSRDLAGGAGDQYFGPGTRLLVL.

The gene calls are TRBV20-1 and TRBJ2-1, with a weak D call TRBD2 (5 bases). CDR1 and CDR2 (germline): DFQATT, SNEGSKA (reference sequence). V was cut by 6 bases and J by 4 bases, with 19 bases left in between. The CDR3 covers 15 residues. The CDR3 loop reads CSASLYREPYNEQFF. The CDR3 DNA reads as TGCAGTGCCTCCTTGTACCGGGAACCATACAATGAGCAGTTCTTC.

This clonotype was counted at least ten times. The gene calls are TRBV7-9 and TRBJ2-5; no clear D. V gave up 4 bases and J gave up 0 bases, with 15 bases separating them. Germline values: CDR1 SEHNR, CDR2 FQNEAQ (reference sequence). The CDR3 has 16 amino acids. In DNA, the CDR3 is TGTGCCAGCAGCTCCACGGTCAAGGGAAACCAAGAGACCCAGTACTTC. Translating gives CASSSTVKGNQETQYF. The whole variable domain, filled in from reference TRBV7-9 and TRBJ2-5, reads DTGVSQNPRHKITKRGQNVTFRCDPISEHNRLYWYRQTLGQGPEFLTYFQNEAQLEKSRLLSDRFSAERPKGSFSTLEIQRTEQGDSAMYLCASSSTVKGNQETQYFGPGTRLLVL.

This clonotype was picked up many times. The chain has TRBV20-1 and TRBJ2-3; 7 positions agree with TRBD2. This CDR3 contains 15 residues. V dropped 4 bases and J dropped 3; count of bases not matched to a gene: 10. Germline CDR1 reads DFQATT; CDR2 reads SNEGSKA (reference sequence). CDR3 residues: CSATSPAGETDTQYF. In DNA, the CDR3 is TGCAGTGCTACCTCCCCGGCGGGAGAGACAGATACGCAGTATTTT.

The table lists this clonotype with a few counts. The chain joins TRBV6-1 to TRBJ1-1; TRBD1 might be the D (6 bases). CDR3 size: 17 residues. Trimming cost V 8 bases and J 4 bases, with 26 bases left between them. Germline-derived CDR1 and CDR2 are MNHNS and SASEGT. DNA for the CDR3: TGTGCCAGCGAACAGGGACCCCTTCCGGGTAAGGGCACTGAAGCTTTCTTT. Residues: CASEQGPLPGKGTEAFF.

This clonotype was seen ten or more times. The rearrangement links TRBV5-1 to TRBJ2-3; D unresolved. Germline V gene data show CDR1 as SGHRS and CDR2 as YFSETQ. Trimming removed 0 bases at V and 0 bases at J, with 8 bases between. The CDR3 length is 15 residues. In DNA, the CDR3 is TGCGCCAGCAGCTTGGATGGCACTAGCACAGATACGCAGTATTTT. Residues: CASSLDGTSTDTQYF.

This clonotype has at least ten counts. The rearrangement links TRBV7-8 to TRBJ1-4; D might be TRBD1 (5 bases). This CDR3 region has 17 residues. The germline V gene has CDR1 SGHVS and CDR2 FQNEAQ. With 1 base removed from V and 5 bases from J, the gap between germline ends came to 17 bases. DNA of the CDR3: TGTGCCAGCAGCTTAGGCCACGGGGGGACTCTAAATGAAAAACTGTTTTTT. Translating gives CASSLGHGGTLNEKLFF.

This clonotype was seen ten or more times. This chain links TRBV11-2 with TRBJ1-5; tentatively, D is TRBD1 (6 bases). The V end lost 5 bases, the J end lost 3 bases, and 11 bases lay between the germline ends. The CDR3 loop spans 14 amino acids. Germline V gene data show CDR1 as SGHAT and CDR2 as FQNNGV. The CDR3: CASSPGQINQPQHF. CDR3 DNA sequence: TGTGCCAGCAGCCCAGGACAGATCAATCAGCCCCAGCATTTT.

This clonotype occurred many times. J is TRBJ1-5 and V is TRBV2; 7 bases map to TRBD1. The CDR3 length is 16 residues. Germline V gives CDR1 SNHLY, CDR2 FYNNEI. V lost 7 bases and J lost 2; bases outside the gene matches: 11. The CDR3 loop reads CASNGGRGEGNQPQHF. CDR3 in DNA: TGTGCCAGCAACGGCGGCAGGGGGGAGGGCAATCAGCCCCAGCATTTT. Looking up the rest from reference TRBV2 and TRBJ1-5 gives the full variable domain: EPEVTQTPSHQVTQMGQEVILRCVPISNHLYFYWYRQILGQKVEFLVSFYNNEISEKSEIFDDQFSVERPDGSNFTLKIRSTKLEDSAMYFCASNGGRGEGNQPQHFGDGTRLSIL.

Many counts were recorded for this clonotype. The V gene is TRBV7-6, the J gene TRBJ1-4, with D tentatively TRBD1 (5 bases). This CDR3 comprises 15 residues. The V and J ends lost 0 bases and 3 bases respectively, with 8 bases between them. Germline CDR1 is SGHVS and CDR2 is FNYEAQ. Here the CDR3 reads CASSLAETANEKLFF. The CDR3, as DNA: TGTGCCAGCAGCTTAGCGGAGACAGCTAATGAAAAACTGTTTTTT.

This clonotype has a count of ten or more. The genes are TRBV28 and TRBJ1-1, with 7 bases matching TRBD1. Losses at the gene ends were 8 bases for V and 4 bases for J; bases not matched to a gene: 4. Per germline, CDR1 MDHEN and CDR2 SYDVKM. The length of the CDR3 is 12 residues. This CDR3 reads CASGRDSTEAFF. The DNA of the CDR3 is TGTGCCAGCGGCCGGGACAGCACTGAAGCTTTCTTT.

Ten or more counts support this clonotype. The chain has TRBV7-9 and TRBJ2-7; no clear D. Trimming cost V 4 bases and J 5 bases, with 15 bases left between them. The CDR3 is 14 amino acids. Germline V gene lookup returns CDR1 SEHNR and CDR2 FQNEAQ (reference sequence). The CDR3 DNA reads as TGTGCCAGCAGCTCCGTTTTACTCCCAGACGAGCAGTACTTC. Its translation is CASSSVLLPDEQYF.

This clonotype has just one count. This chain connects TRBV2 to TRBJ2-7, with D possibly TRBD1 on 6 matching bases. The CDR3 totals 14 residues. Trimming removed 6 bases from V and 6 bases from J, with 18 bases in between. CDR1 is SNHLY, CDR2 FYNNEI, per germline. CDR3: CASRNWGQGIEQYF. For the CDR3, the DNA is TGTGCCAGCAGGAACTGGGGGCAGGGAATCGAGCAGTACTTC.

This clonotype occurred many times. The V call is TRBV27, the J call TRBJ2-1, with TRBD1 identical over 11 bases. V lost 4 bases, J lost 8 bases, and 7 bases stayed unmatched. The CDR3 contains 15 residues. From germline, CDR1 is MNHEY and CDR2 SMNVEV (reference sequence). The CDR3 nucleotides read TGTGCCAGCAGTTCTCCGGGACAGGGGGAGGATGAGCAGTTCTTC. Its translation is CASSSPGQGEDEQFF.

This clonotype was seen ten or more times. The CDR3 coding sequence is TGTGCCACCAGCAGAGACCTGGGACAGGGTGGGGACAATCAGCCCCAGCATTTT. Translation: CATSRDLGQGGDNQPQHF. The chain couples TRBV15 to TRBJ1-5; TRBD1 aligns across 9 bases. The CDR3 has 18 residues. The trim removed 0 bases at V and 3 bases at J, leaving 9 bases unmatched. Per germline, CDR1 LNHNV and CDR2 YYDKDF (reference sequence).

In regard to this clonotype: A far bigger clonotype differs at one base, so this is likely a read error. This chain uses TRBV7-8 with TRBJ2-1; 7 bases map to TRBD1. This CDR3 has 15 residues. Germline loops: CDR1 SGHVS, CDR2 FQNEAQ. Germline trimming cut 3 bases from V and 8 bases from J; bases unmatched to any gene: 10. The CDR3 reads CASSFQTGFKDEQFF. As DNA, the CDR3 is TGTGCCAGCAGCTTTCAGACAGGGTTTAAGGATGAGCAGTTCTTC. The entire variable domain, with the rest obtained from reference TRBV7-8 and TRBJ2-1, is as follows: GAGVSQSPRYKVAKRGQDVALRCDPISGHVSLFWYQQALGQGPEFLTYFQNEAQLDKSGLPSDRFFAERPEGSVSTLKIQRTQQEDSAVYLCASSFQTGFKDEQFFGPGTRLTVL.